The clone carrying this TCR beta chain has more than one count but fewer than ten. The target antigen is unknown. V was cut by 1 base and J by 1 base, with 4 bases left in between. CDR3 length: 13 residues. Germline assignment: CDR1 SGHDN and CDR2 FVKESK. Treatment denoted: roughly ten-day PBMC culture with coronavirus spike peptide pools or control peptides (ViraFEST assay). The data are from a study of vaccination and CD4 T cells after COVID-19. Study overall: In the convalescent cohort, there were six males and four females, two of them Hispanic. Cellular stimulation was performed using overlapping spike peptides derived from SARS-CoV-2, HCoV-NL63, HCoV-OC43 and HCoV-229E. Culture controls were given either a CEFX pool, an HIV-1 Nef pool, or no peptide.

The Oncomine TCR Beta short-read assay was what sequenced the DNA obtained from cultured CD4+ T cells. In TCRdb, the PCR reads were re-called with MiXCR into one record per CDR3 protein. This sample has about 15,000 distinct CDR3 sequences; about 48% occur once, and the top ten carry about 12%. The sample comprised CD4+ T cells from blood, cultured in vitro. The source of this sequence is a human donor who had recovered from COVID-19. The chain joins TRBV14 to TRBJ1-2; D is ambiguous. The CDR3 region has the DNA TGTGCCAGCAGCCAAGGGGGTAACTATGGCTACACCTTC. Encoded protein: CASSQGGNYGYTF.